A single sample gave rise to the 32 T cell receptor beta chains below, sequenced in a study of cytomegalovirus exposure and HLA in healthy donors. PCR involved 60 Vbeta and 13 Jbeta primers. The data were produced by immunoSEQ multiplex PCR, yet TCRdb's version contains in-frame clones alone and is incomplete. This sample's table reports 200,000 to 250,000 clones. What was sequenced was PBMCs. The receptor source for this set is a woman aged 25 to 39 in good health and CMV-seropositive.

The V call is TRBV28, the J call TRBJ1-2, with TRBD1 matching over 11 bases. Per the germline V gene, CDR1 is MDHEN and CDR2 is SYDVKM. This CDR3 is built from 16 residues. V was clipped by 4 bases and J by 4 bases; unmatched bases: 8. The chain's CDR3 is CASSSPGTGGGYGYTF. The CDR3 DNA reads as TGTGCCAGCAGTTCTCCCGGGACAGGGGGAGGCTATGGCTACACCTTC.

A note on this clone: At the DNA level, this CDR3 is encoded by other sequences in the same sample as well. J is TRBJ2-1 and V is TRBV6-5, with 10 bases fitting TRBD2. CDR3 length: 16 residues. Losses at the gene ends were 0 bases for V and 5 bases for J; bases not matched to a gene: 4. Germline V gives CDR1 MNHEY, CDR2 SVGAGI. The CDR3 nucleotides are TGTGCCAGCAGTTACTCGGGGAGCGGGGGGGACAATGAGCAGTTCTTC. Translating gives CASSYSGSGGDNEQFF.

V usage is TRBV10-3 and J usage is TRBJ2-5, with D maybe TRBD1 (6 bases). The V and J ends lost 4 bases and 3 bases respectively, with 12 bases between them. Germline CDR1 is ENHRY and CDR2 is SYGVKD. The CDR3 is made up of 14 amino acids. The CDR3 here is CAISGGGTEETQYF. CDR3 DNA: TGTGCCATCAGTGGAGGGGGTACTGAAGAGACCCAGTACTTC.

V usage is TRBV28 and J usage is TRBJ2-2; TRBD1 matches at 9 bases. V was clipped by 5 bases and J by 2 bases; unmatched bases: 9. The germline V gene encodes CDR1 MDHEN and CDR2 SYDVKM. The CDR3 spans 17 residues. CDR3 in amino acids: CASSPPTGGENTGELFF. For the CDR3, the DNA is TGTGCCAGCAGTCCACCCACAGGGGGCGAAAACACCGGGGAGCTGTTTTTT.

This chain uses TRBV4-2 with TRBJ2-7; D uncertain. This CDR3 spans 13 amino acids. V lost 2 bases, J lost 10 bases, and 15 bases lay in between. The germline V gene has CDR1 LGHNA and CDR2 YNFKEQ. CDR3 sequence: CASSQLPVFEQYF. CDR3 bases: TGTGCCAGCAGCCAATTACCAGTGTTTGAACAGTACTTC.

The chain recombines TRBV9 with TRBJ2-7; the match to TRBD2 covers 16 bases. Germline assignment: CDR1 SGDLS and CDR2 YYNGEE. CDR3 length equals 15 residues. V was clipped by 4 bases and J by 5 bases; unmatched bases: 3. CDR3 sequence: CASSTGTSGRDEQYF. CDR3 in DNA: TGTGCCAGCAGCACCGGGACTAGCGGGAGGGACGAGCAGTACTTC.

About this clone: The sample contains more than one DNA sequence encoding this CDR3. The chain joins TRBV2 to TRBJ2-7; weak D call: TRBD1 (5 bases). CDR3 length equals 12 residues. V was cut by 2 bases and J by 6 bases, with 8 bases left in between. Germline CDR1 SNHLY, CDR2 FYNNEI. The CDR3 DNA sequence: TGTGCCAGCAGTGAACAGGGCCGCGAGCAGTACTTC. As protein: CASSEQGREQYF.

The rearrangement uses TRBV27 and TRBJ1-1; 9 bases match TRBD1. Germline CDR1 MNHEY, CDR2 SMNVEV (reference sequence). CDR3 length: 14 residues. Unmatched junction bases numbered 1, after V lost 3 bases and J lost 2 bases. CDR3 amino acids: CASSFTGGNTEAFF. Here the CDR3 DNA reads TGTGCCAGCAGTTTCACAGGGGGCAACACTGAAGCTTTCTTT.

This chain connects TRBV19 to TRBJ2-7; possibly TRBD1 for D (5 bases). Germline V gene data show CDR1 as LNHDA and CDR2 as SQIVND (reference sequence). The CDR3 extends over 13 amino acids. V lost 3 bases and J 1 base, leaving 7 bases between the germline ends. CDR3 region: CASSMTESYEQYF. The CDR3 DNA reads as TGTGCCAGTAGTATGACAGAATCCTACGAGCAGTACTTC. Full variable domain (missing parts from reference TRBV19 and TRBJ2-7): DGGITQSPKYLFRKEGQNVTLSCEQNLNHDAMYWYRQDPGQGLRLIYYSQIVNDFQKGDIAEGYSVSREKKESFPLTVTSAQKNPTAFYLCASSMTESYEQYFGPGTRLTVT.

The V call is TRBV9, the J call TRBJ2-1; perhaps TRBD1 as D (6 bases). Germline V gives CDR1 SGDLS, CDR2 YYNGEE. V lost 4 bases and J 8 bases, leaving 19 bases between the germline ends. The CDR3 has 15 amino acids. The CDR3 sequence is CASSRAGDVGYEQFF. Written as DNA, the CDR3 is TGTGCCAGCAGCAGGGCAGGGGACGTTGGGTATGAGCAGTTCTTC.

The rearrangement joins TRBV27 to TRBJ2-4; D perhaps matches TRBD1 (6 bases). The CDR3 consists of 14 residues. The V end lost 9 bases, the J end lost 5 bases, and 17 bases lay between the germline ends. From germline, CDR1 is MNHEY and CDR2 SMNVEV (reference sequence). This CDR3 is CASRPPGAENIQYF. For the CDR3, the DNA is TGTGCCAGTCGACCGCCAGGGGCTGAAAACATTCAGTACTTC.

V and J are TRBV2 and TRBJ1-1; the D is unclear. Germline CDR1 reads SNHLY; CDR2 reads FYNNEI. Trimming took 2 bases from V and 9 from J, leaving 10 bases between them. This CDR3 is built from 12 residues. The CDR3 nucleotides read TGTGCCAGCAGTGAAAGTGGGCTCCAAGCTTTCTTT. Translating gives CASSESGLQAFF.

This chain uses TRBV29-1 with TRBJ1-1, with 7 bases that match TRBD1. The germline V gene has CDR1 SQVTM and CDR2 ANQGSEA. V shed 4 bases and J 1 base; nucleotides not matched to a gene: 6. CDR3 length: 14 amino acids. The CDR3 region has the DNA TGCAGCGTTGGATCGGCAGGGGGGAACACTGAAGCTTTCTTT. Its translation: CSVGSAGGNTEAFF.

This chain links TRBV9 with TRBJ2-2, with D possibly TRBD2 on 5 matching bases. The CDR3 runs to 14 residues. In germline, CDR1 is SGDLS, CDR2 YYNGEE. V was pared by 3 bases and J by 2 bases, with 8 bases between. CDR3 nucleotide sequence: TGTGCCAGCAGCGGCCGGGATAACACCGGGGAGCTGTTTTTT. This translates into CASSGRDNTGELFF.

Remarks on this clone: Different DNA sequences within this sample yield the same CDR3. The rearrangement joins TRBV6-5 to TRBJ1-5, with D uncertain. The V gene's germline CDR1 is MNHEY and CDR2 SVGAGI. Trimming left V 6 bases short and J 0 bases short, with 9 bases between. The CDR3 is 14 amino acids. CDR3 loop: CASRSTGSNQPQHF. The CDR3 nucleotides read TGTGCCAGCAGAAGTACGGGTAGCAATCAGCCCCAGCATTTT.

This sequence joins TRBV5-1 and TRBJ2-1; TRBD2 matches 10 bases. This CDR3 has 15 residues. V shed 2 bases, J shed 4 bases, and the junction held 3 bases outside the gene matches. Germline lookup yields CDR1 SGHRS and CDR2 YFSETQ. The CDR3 DNA reads TGCGCCAGCAGCTTCGGACTAGCGGTTTACAATGAGCAGTTCTTC. It codes for CASSFGLAVYNEQFF.

V is TRBV2 and J is TRBJ1-2; D not resolved. The germline V gene has CDR1 SNHLY and CDR2 FYNNEI. Trimming left V 3 bases short and J 5 bases short, with 10 bases between. This CDR3 comprises 13 residues. Here the CDR3 DNA reads TGTGCCAGCAGTGAGACCCCGGGATATGGCTACACCTTC. The encoded protein is CASSETPGYGYTF.

The V gene is TRBV7-9, the J gene TRBJ2-5; 10 bases align to TRBD2. The CDR3 has 16 amino acids. V was pared by 2 bases and J by 4 bases, with 7 bases of the junction left unmatched. Germline V gene lookup returns CDR1 SEHNR and CDR2 FQNEAQ (reference sequence). The CDR3 here is CASSLFGLAGAETQYF. The CDR3 bases are TGTGCCAGCAGCTTATTCGGGCTAGCGGGGGCAGAGACCCAGTACTTC.

The rearrangement links TRBV18 to TRBJ1-1, with D perhaps matching TRBD1 (5 bases). The CDR3 runs 14 residues. V gave up 5 bases and J gave up 6 bases, with 16 bases separating them. Germline V gene data show CDR1 as KGHSH and CDR2 as LQKENI. This CDR3 is CASSEVMEGPEAFF. The CDR3 nucleotides read TGTGCCAGCTCAGAGGTTATGGAGGGGCCTGAAGCTTTCTTT. Combining the CDR3 with reference TRBV18 and TRBJ1-1 gives the whole variable domain NAGVMQNPRHLVRRRGQEARLRCSPMKGHSHVYWYRQLPEEGLKFMVYLQKENIIDESGMPKERFSAEFPKEGPSILRIQQVVRGDSAAYFCASSEVMEGPEAFFGQGTRLTVV.

The J gene is TRBJ1-2, the V gene TRBV5-1, with 7 positions matching TRBD1. J lost 8 bases, V lost 0 bases, and 7 bases had no gene match. Germline CDR1 is SGHRS and CDR2 is YFSETQ. CDR3 length: 14 residues. The CDR3 DNA reads as TGCGCCAGCAGCTTGGGTACAGGGGCCCAAGGCTACACCTTC. As protein: CASSLGTGAQGYTF.

The chain has TRBV4-3 and TRBJ1-2; TRBD1 matches at 9 bases. There are 12 residues in the CDR3. Germline V gene sequence: CDR1 LGHNA, CDR2 YSLEER. The ends lost 3 bases at V and 13 bases at J; junction bases unmatched: 6. The CDR3 nucleotides read TGCGCCAGCAGCCACCGGGACAGGGACTTCACCTTC. This encodes CASSHRDRDFTF.

The chain recombines TRBV28 with TRBJ2-7; D remains ambiguous. CDR1 and CDR2 from the germline V gene are MDHEN and SYDVKM. The CDR3 consists of 12 residues. V shed 6 bases and J shed 3 bases, with 9 bases lying between them. CDR3 residues: CASRISVYEQYF. CDR3 nucleotides: TGTGCCAGCAGGATTAGTGTCTACGAGCAGTACTTC.

The chain joins TRBV5-1 to TRBJ1-5; maybe TRBD1 (5 bases). CDR3 length equals 16 residues. Germline V lookup: CDR1 SGHRS, CDR2 YFSETQ. Trimming left V 4 bases short and J 0 bases short, with 14 bases between. The CDR3 loop is CASSLGGGDSNQPQHF. The DNA of the CDR3 is TGCGCCAGCAGCCTGGGCGGGGGAGATAGCAATCAGCCCCAGCATTTT.

This chain connects TRBV5-1 to TRBJ2-5, with TRBD1 identical over 8 bases. The J call may be in error: the DNA end matches TRBJ2-7 better. CDR1 and CDR2 from the germline V gene are SGHRS and YFSETQ. The CDR3 totals 14 residues. CDR3 DNA sequence: TGCGCCAGAGAAACACGGGACAGGTCCTACGAGCAGTACTTC. Amino acid sequence: CARETRDRSYEQYF.

The chain carries TRBV6-6 and TRBJ1-1; D is ambiguous. The V end was cut by 8 bases, the J end by 10 bases, with 20 bases between. The length of the CDR3 is 13 residues. CDR1 and CDR2 from the germline V gene are MNHNY and SVGAGI (reference sequence). The CDR3 sequence is CASGSRPDSSAFF. As DNA, the CDR3 is TGTGCCAGCGGGTCTAGACCGGACTCCTCAGCTTTCTTT.

This sequence joins TRBV28 and TRBJ2-7; D is uncertain. CDR1 is MDHEN, CDR2 SYDVKM, per germline. The CDR3 has 14 residues. Trimming cost V 6 bases and J 3 bases, with 15 bases left between them. The CDR3 DNA reads TGTGCCAGCAGCCCTCAGAGACTTGTCTACGAGCAGTACTTC. As protein: CASSPQRLVYEQYF.

The J gene is TRBJ1-4, the V gene TRBV11-2; the match to TRBD1 covers 11 bases. V shed 3 bases and J 8 bases; nucleotides not matched to a gene: 8. Looked up from germline, CDR1 is SGHAT and CDR2 is FQNNGV. This CDR3 spans 16 amino acids. CDR3 coding DNA: TGTGCCAGCAGCTTTATCTCGGGACAGGGGGACGAAAAACTGTTTTTT. This sequence encodes CASSFISGQGDEKLFF.

The chain has TRBV18 and TRBJ1-1; tentative D call: TRBD1 (5 bases). CDR1 and CDR2 (germline): KGHSH, LQKENI. CDR3 length equals 13 residues. Between the trimmed V and J ends, which lost 5 bases and 4 bases, there was a span of 11 bases. CDR3 sequence (DNA): TGTGCCAGCTCAAAAGCGCAGGGCACTGAAGCTTTCTTT. This translates into CASSKAQGTEAFF.

CDR3 protein: CASSTGTSGTNEQYF. The CDR3 nucleotides read TGTGCCAGCAGCACCGGGACTAGCGGGACGAACGAGCAGTACTTC. V and J are TRBV9 and TRBJ2-7, with 13 nucleotides matching TRBD2. The CDR3 consists of 15 residues. After removal of 4 bases from V and 5 bases from J, the junction contained 6 bases not matched to a gene. Looked up from germline, CDR1 is SGDLS and CDR2 is YYNGEE.

V usage is TRBV27 and J usage is TRBJ1-5; 7 bases are a match to TRBD1. CDR3 length: 13 amino acids. The germline CDR1 and CDR2 sequences are MNHEY and SMNVEV (reference sequence). V dropped 8 bases and J dropped 4; count of bases not matched to a gene: 5. In nucleotides, the CDR3 is TGTGCCAGCGCGGGACAGCGTAATCAGCCCCAGCATTTT. It encodes CASAGQRNQPQHF.

This chain connects TRBV18 to TRBJ2-7; 8 bases are a match to TRBD1. The V gene's germline CDR1 is KGHSH and CDR2 LQKENI. The V segment lost 0 bases and the J segment 5 bases; nucleotides outside the gene matches: 6. The CDR3 consists of 15 residues. The CDR3 reads CASSPPMTGVHEQYF. The CDR3, as DNA: TGTGCCAGCTCACCACCGATGACAGGGGTCCACGAGCAGTACTTC.

The genes are TRBV6-6 and TRBJ2-5, with D uncertain. CDR1 and CDR2 (germline): MNHNY, SVGAGI (reference sequence). The V gene lost 0 bases and the J gene lost 1 base, with 6 bases spanning the gap. The CDR3 spans 14 residues. CDR3 in amino acids: CASSYSALQETQYF. For the CDR3, the DNA is TGTGCCAGCAGTTACTCTGCACTCCAAGAGACCCAGTACTTC.